This T cell receptor beta chain comes out of a study of T cell responses to AZD1222 COVID-19 vaccine. Study results and limitations: Repertoire sampling happened only post peak T cell response. White British ancestry dominated among donors, who included more females, and clonal diversity was possibly underestimated. The CD4 TCRs associated with vaccination extended across spike and predominated at 160-218 and 743-854.

Concerning this clone itself: Antigen: not known.

The CDR3 runs 15 residues. With V trimmed by 5 bases and J by 2 bases, 7 bases remained unmatched. Looked up from germline, CDR1 is SNHLY and CDR2 is FYNNEI. The protocol was immunoSEQ multiplex PCR, while the TCRdb copy is restricted to in-frame clones and leaves out a portion. The repertoire has around 150,000 clones, around 89% of them found once; the top ten carry about 3.4%. The source of this sequence is an adult in good health. This chain uses TRBV2 with TRBJ2-3; 7 bases match TRBD1. Sample: peripheral blood, taken on day 0 of MenACWY control vaccination. The CDR3 here is CASSLRQGNTDTQYF. CDR3 nucleotide sequence: TGTGCCAGCAGTCTTCGACAGGGCAACACAGATACGCAGTATTTT.